This T cell receptor (beta chain) emerged from a study of beta chain features in type 1 diabetes. In the study overall: Patients looked much like healthy donors when it came to age, gender and cell yields. Across every sample, 100 million to 130 million sorted cells were examined in total.

The J segment lost 6 bases and the V segment lost 4 bases, leaving 6 bases of the junction unmatched. This CDR3 has 15 residues. Germline V lookup: CDR1 SGHDN, CDR2 FVKESK. As to this clone: Its antigen remains unidentified.

Sampling consisted of one heparinised blood draw per donor, averaging approximately 120 mL. General study findings and limits: An over-representation of cells with high TCR expression could result from cDNA sequencing.

Expressed TCRB transcripts were sequenced after all isolated RNA was converted to cDNA. The data were produced by immunoSEQ multiplex PCR, yet TCRdb's version contains in-frame clones alone and is incomplete. The sample lists around 250,000 clones, 55% to 70% seen once, with 0.053% in the top ten. Sequencing was done on a sample of naive CD4+ T cells from blood. This receptor was identified in a young man in good health. This chain connects TRBV14 to TRBJ2-1; 10 bases line up with TRBD2. CDR3 nucleotide sequence: TGTGCCAGCAGCCCAAGCGGGAGGGTTGTCAATGAGCAGTTCTTC. Its translation is CASSPSGRVVNEQFF.